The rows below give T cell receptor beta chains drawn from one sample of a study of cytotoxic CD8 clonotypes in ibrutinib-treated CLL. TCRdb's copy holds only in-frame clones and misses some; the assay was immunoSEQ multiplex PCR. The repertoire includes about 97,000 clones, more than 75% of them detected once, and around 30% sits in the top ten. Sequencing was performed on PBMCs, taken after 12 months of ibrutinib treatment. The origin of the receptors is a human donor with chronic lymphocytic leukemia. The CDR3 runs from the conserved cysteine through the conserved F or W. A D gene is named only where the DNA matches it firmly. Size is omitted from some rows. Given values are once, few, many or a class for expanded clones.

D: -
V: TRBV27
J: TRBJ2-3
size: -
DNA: TGTGCCAGCAGTTTCACAGGGAGCACAGATACGCAGTATTTT
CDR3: CASSFTGSTDTQYF

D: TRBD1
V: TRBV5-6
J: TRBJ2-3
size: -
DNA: TGTGCCAGCAGAAGACAGGGGGCCGTGAATACGCAGTATTTT
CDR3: CASRRQGAVNTQYF

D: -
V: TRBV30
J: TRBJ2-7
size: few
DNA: TGTGCCTGGAGTGTTGGCCCCTACGAGCAGTACTTC
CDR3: CAWSVGPYEQYF

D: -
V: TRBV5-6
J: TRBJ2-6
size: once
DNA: TGTGCCAGCAGCTTTAGGACGGCTGGGGCCAACGTCCTGACTTTC
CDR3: CASSFRTAGANVLTF

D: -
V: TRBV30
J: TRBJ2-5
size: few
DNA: TGTGCCTGGAGTGTAGGGTCTGGCGGGGCAGAGACCCAGTACTTC
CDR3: CAWSVGSGGAETQYF

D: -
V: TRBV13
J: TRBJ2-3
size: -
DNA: TGTGCCAGCAGCGGGGGGGCCAAAGGCACAGATACGCAGTATTTT
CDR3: CASSGGAKGTDTQYF

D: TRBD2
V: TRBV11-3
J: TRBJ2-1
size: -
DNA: TGTGCCAGCAGCTTAGGCCCTAGCGGGTACAATGAGCAGTTCTTC
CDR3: CASSLGPSGYNEQFF

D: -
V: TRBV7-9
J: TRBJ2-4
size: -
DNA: TGTGCCAGCAGCTTATTTGGCAGGGAAAACATTCAGTACTTC
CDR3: CASSLFGRENIQYF

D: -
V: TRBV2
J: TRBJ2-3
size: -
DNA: TGTGCCAGCAGGGTGACAGGCGATACGCAGTATTTT
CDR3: CASRVTGDTQYF

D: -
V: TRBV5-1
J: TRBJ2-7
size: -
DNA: TGCGCCAGCAGCTTGGTTGAGGAGGGCGAGCAGTACTTC
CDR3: CASSLVEEGEQYF

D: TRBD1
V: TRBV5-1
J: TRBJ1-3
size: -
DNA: TGCGCCAGCAGCATCGGGACAGGGTCTGGAAACACCATATATTTT
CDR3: CASSIGTGSGNTIYF

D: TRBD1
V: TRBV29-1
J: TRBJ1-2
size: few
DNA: TGCAGCGTCGGGGACAGATATGGCTACACCTTC
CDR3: CSVGDRYGYTF

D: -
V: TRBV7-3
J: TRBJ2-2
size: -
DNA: TGTGCCAGCTCCCGCGCGCCCTCGAACACCGGGGAGCTGTTTTTT
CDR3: CASSRAPSNTGELFF

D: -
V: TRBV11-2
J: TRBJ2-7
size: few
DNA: TGTGCCAGCAGCCCCTCCGGGGTGGGCGAGCAGTACTTC
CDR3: CASSPSGVGEQYF

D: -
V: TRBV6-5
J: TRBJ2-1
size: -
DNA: TGTGCCAGCAGTTACATCCTCAACAATGAGCAGTTCTTC
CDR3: CASSYILNNEQFF

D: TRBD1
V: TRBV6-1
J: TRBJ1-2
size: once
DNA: TGTGCCAGCAGCGAATCGGGACAGGGTAATGGCTACACCTTC
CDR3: CASSESGQGNGYTF

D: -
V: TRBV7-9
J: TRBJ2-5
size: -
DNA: TGTGCCAGCAGCACCCACTCGACAGCCCAAGAGACCCAGTACTTC
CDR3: CASSTHSTAQETQYF

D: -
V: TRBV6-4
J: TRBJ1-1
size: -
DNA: TGTGCCAGCAGTGACTGGTATGATAAATTCGGTTTGGAAATGAACACTGAAGCTTTCTTT
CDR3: CASSDWYDKFGLEMNTEAFF

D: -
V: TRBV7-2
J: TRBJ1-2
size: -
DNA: TGTGCCAGCAGCAGCGACAGTGGGTATGGCTACACCTTC
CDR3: CASSSDSGYGYTF

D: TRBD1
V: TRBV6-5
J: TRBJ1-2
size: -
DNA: TGTGCCAGCAGACCCGGACAGGGATATGGCTACACCTTC
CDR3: CASRPGQGYGYTF

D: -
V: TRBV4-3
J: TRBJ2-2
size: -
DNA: TGCGCCAGCAGCCAAGATCTCGGTAATCGCGGGGAGCTGTTTTTT
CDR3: CASSQDLGNRGELFF

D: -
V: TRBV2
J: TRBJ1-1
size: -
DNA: TGTGCCAGCAGAGCGGGCTGGGGGGGGAACACTGAAGCTTTCTTT
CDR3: CASRAGWGGNTEAFF

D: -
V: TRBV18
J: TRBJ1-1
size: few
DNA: TGTGCCAGCTCTAATCAGGATGGCTCTGAAGCTTTCTTT
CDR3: CASSNQDGSEAFF

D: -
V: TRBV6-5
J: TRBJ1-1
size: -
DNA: TGTGCCAGCACGAAGACGACGAACACTGAAGCTTTCTTT
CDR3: CASTKTTNTEAFF

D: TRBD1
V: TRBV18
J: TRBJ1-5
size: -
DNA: TGTGCCAGCTCACCACCGGGACAGGGGAATCAGCCCCAGCATTTT
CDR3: CASSPPGQGNQPQHF

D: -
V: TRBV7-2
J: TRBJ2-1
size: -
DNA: TGTGCCAGCAGCTCCGCAGGGGCGCCTGAGCAGTTCTTC
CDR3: CASSSAGAPEQFF

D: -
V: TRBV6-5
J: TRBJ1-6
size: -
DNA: TGTGCCAGCAGCGGGGACAAAAATAATTCACCCCTCCACTTT
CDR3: CASSGDKNNSPLHF

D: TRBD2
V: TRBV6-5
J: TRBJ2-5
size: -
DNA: TGTGCCAGTTCATCCGGGAGCGGGGGACAAGAGACCCAGTACTTC
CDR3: CASSSGSGGQETQYF

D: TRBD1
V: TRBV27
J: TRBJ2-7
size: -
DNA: TGTGCCAGCAGAGCCTCGACAGGGGGTTCCGGCGAGCAGTACTTC
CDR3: CASRASTGGSGEQYF

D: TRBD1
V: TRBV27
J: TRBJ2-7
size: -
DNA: TGTGCCAGCAGAGTGACAGGGGGGAGGGAGCAGTACTTC
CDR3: CASRVTGGREQYF

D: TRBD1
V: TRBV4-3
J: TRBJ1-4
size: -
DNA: TGCGCCAGCAGCCAAGACTACGTGGCAGGGGGTTTCACTAATGAAAAACTGTTTTTT
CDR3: CASSQDYVAGGFTNEKLFF

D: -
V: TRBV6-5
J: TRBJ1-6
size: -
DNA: TGTGCCAGCAGTTACCTGCAGGGTAATTCACCCCTCCACTTT
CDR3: CASSYLQGNSPLHF

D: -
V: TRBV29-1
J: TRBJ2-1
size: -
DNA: TGCAGCGTTGGGCAACCGCGGAATGAGCAGTTCTTC
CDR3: CSVGQPRNEQFF

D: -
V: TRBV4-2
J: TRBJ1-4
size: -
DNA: TGTGCCAGCAGCCAAGATTCCCGAGCCCGAAATGAAAAACTGTTTTTT
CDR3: CASSQDSRARNEKLFF

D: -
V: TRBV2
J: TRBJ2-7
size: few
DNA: TGTGCCAGCAGTGAAGCGGTAGGCGGACCCTACGAGCAGTACTTC
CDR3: CASSEAVGGPYEQYF

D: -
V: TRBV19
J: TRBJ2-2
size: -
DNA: TGTGCCAGTAGGCCCCCCGGGACCGACACCGGGGAGCTGTTTTTT
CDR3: CASRPPGTDTGELFF

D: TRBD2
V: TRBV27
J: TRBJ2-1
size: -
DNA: TGTGCCAGCAGTTTATCCGGGGGGTACTACAATGAGCAGTTCTTC
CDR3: CASSLSGGYYNEQFF

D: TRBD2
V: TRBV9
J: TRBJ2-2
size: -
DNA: TGTGCCAGCAGCGTAGAGCGGGGGGGCAACACCGGGGAGCTGTTTTTT
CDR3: CASSVERGGNTGELFF

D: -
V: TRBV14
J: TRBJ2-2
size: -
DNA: TGTGCCAGCAGCCAAGGACCCCTCCCAGCCCCTCCTCGTTCATCTGGGGAGCTGTTTTTT
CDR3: CASSQGPLPAPPRSSGELFF

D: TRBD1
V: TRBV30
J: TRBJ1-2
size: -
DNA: TGTGCCTGGAGTCCGGGACAGGGGGCATATGGCTACACCTTC
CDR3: CAWSPGQGAYGYTF

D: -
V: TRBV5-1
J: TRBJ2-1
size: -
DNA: TGCGCCAGCAGCTTCCGTCCCGTCAATGAGCAGTTCTTC
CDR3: CASSFRPVNEQFF

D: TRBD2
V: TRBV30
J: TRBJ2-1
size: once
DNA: TGTGCCTGGAGGCTAGCGGGGGGTAACAATGAGCAGTTCTTC
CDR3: CAWRLAGGNNEQFF